This T cell receptor (beta chain) was documented in a study of TIL therapy for anti-PD-1-resistant metastatic lung cancer. Time point noted: pre-treatment sample, taken before nivolumab and TIL therapy. Most excised metastases sampled were pleural nodules or supraclavicular lymph nodes. The germline V gene encodes CDR1 LGHNA and CDR2 YSLEER. After removal of 0 bases from V and 4 bases from J, the junction contained 2 bases not matched to a gene. This CDR3 comprises 17 residues. This was the immunoSEQ v3 assay. The assay was immunoSEQ multiplex PCR, and TCRdb's table has in-frame clones only and misses some. The sample holds around 100,000 clones, about two thirds seen once.

The chain uses TRBV4-3 and TRBJ2-6; 11 bases align to TRBD2. This TCR was recovered from a person between 25 and 79 years old with non-small cell lung cancer. Sequences were derived from tumor tissue, sampled at baseline. CDR3 amino acids: CASSQDSGGAGANVLTF. In DNA, the CDR3 is TGCGCCAGCAGCCAAGATAGCGGGGGGGCCGGGGCCAACGTCCTGACTTTC.